The source of this TCR beta chain is a study of blood T cell repertoires in COVID-19. Germline lookup yields CDR1 MRHNA and CDR2 SNTAGT. The CDR3 extends over 17 amino acids. J gave up 5 bases and V 5 bases, and 13 bases lay outside the gene matches. Residents of approximately 25 US areas, aged roughly 18 to 89 years, made up the participants. Sequencing used immunoSEQ multiplex PCR; TCRdb keeps in-frame clones, though not all of them. The table includes 150,000 or so clones, around four fifths detected once. Sequences were obtained from PBMCs or T cells enriched from blood (not recorded which). The clonotype comes from a woman aged 45 to 65 who had recovered from COVID-19. This chain connects TRBV6-4 to TRBJ2-1; 9 positions agree with TRBD2. The CDR3 reads CASSRTPFSGGNNEQFF. CDR3 nucleotide sequence: TGTGCCAGCAGTCGTACGCCGTTCAGCGGGGGGAACAATGAGCAGTTCTTC.